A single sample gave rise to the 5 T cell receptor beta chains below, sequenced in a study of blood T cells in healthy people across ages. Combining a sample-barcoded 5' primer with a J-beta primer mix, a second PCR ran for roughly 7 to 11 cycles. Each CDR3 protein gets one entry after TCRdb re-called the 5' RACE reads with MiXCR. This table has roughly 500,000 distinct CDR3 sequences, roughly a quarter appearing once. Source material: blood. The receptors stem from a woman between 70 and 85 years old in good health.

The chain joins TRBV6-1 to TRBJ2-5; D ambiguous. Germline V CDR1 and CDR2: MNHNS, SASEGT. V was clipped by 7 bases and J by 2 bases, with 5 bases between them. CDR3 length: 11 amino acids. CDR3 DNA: TGTGCCAGCAAGAAGCAAGAGACCCAGTACTTC. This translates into CASKKQETQYF.

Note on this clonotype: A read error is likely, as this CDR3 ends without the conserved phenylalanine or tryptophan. This CDR3 is CASSHQGQGAYGYTS. Here the CDR3 DNA reads TGCGCCAGCAGCCACCAGGGACAGGGAGCCTATGGCTACACCTCC. This chain uses TRBV4-3 with TRBJ1-2, with 9 bases fitting TRBD1. Unmatched junction bases numbered 6, after V lost 3 bases and J lost 4 bases. Germline V lookup: CDR1 LGHNA, CDR2 YSLEER. The CDR3 extends over 15 amino acids.

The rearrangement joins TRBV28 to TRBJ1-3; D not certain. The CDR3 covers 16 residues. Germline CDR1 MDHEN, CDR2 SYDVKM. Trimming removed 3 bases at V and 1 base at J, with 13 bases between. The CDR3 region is CASSLSQAGSGNTIYF. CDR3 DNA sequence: TGTGCCAGCAGTTTGTCGCAGGCCGGTTCTGGAAACACCATATATTTT.

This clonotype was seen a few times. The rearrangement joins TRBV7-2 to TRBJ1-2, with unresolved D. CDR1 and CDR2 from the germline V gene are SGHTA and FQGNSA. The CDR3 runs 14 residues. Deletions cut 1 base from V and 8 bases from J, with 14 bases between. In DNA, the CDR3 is TGTGCCAGCAGCTTAGGCGGATACATAAGCGGCTACACCTTC. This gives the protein CASSLGGYISGYTF.

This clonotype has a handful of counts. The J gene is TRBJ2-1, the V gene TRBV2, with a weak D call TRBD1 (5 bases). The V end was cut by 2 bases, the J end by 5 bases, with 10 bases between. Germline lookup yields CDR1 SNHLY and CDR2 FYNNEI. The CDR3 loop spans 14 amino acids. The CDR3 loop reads CASSESWGNNEQFF. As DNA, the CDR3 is TGTGCCAGCAGTGAAAGCTGGGGCAACAATGAGCAGTTCTTC.